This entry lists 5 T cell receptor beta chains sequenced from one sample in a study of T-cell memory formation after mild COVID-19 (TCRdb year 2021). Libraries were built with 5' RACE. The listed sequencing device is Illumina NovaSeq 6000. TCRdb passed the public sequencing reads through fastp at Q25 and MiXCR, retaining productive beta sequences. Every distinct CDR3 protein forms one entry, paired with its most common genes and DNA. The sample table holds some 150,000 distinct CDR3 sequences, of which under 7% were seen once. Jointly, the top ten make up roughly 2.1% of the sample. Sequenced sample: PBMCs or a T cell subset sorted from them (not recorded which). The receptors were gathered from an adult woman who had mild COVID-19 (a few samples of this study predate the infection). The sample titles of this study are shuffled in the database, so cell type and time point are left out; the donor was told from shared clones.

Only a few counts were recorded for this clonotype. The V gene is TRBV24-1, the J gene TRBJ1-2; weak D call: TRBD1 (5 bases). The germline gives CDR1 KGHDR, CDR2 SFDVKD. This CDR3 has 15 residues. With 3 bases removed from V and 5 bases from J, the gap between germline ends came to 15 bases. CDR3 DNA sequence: TGTGCCACCAGTGATCCTACAGGACCCTCGTATGGCTACACCTTC. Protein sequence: CATSDPTGPSYGYTF.

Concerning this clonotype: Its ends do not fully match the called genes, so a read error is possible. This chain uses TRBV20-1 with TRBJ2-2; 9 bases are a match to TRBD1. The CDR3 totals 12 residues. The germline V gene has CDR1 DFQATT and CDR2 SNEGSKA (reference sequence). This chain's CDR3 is CSAGGQGFQPHF. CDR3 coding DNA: TGCAGTGCTGGGGGACAGGGTTTTCAACCTCATTTT.

The CDR3 DNA sequence: TGTGCCAGCAGCTTAGGCGGGAGGAACAATGAGCAGTTCTTC. Its protein product is CASSLGGRNNEQFF. V usage is TRBV11-2 and J usage is TRBJ2-1, with TRBD2 identical over 8 bases. This CDR3 has 14 residues. Losses at the gene ends were 1 base for V and 5 bases for J; bases not matched to a gene: 1. CDR1 SGHAT and CDR2 FQNNGV come from the germline V gene. Supplemented by reference TRBV11-2 and TRBJ2-1, the full variable domain reads EAGVAQSPRYKIIEKRQSVAFWCNPISGHATLYWYQQILGQGPKLLIQFQNNGVVDDSQLPKDRFSAERLKGVDSTLKIQPAKLEDSAVYLCASSLGGRNNEQFFGPGTRLTVL.

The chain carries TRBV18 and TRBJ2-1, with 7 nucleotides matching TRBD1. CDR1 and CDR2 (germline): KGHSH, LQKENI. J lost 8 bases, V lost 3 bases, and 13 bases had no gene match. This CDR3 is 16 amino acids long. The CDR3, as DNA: TGTGCCAGCTCACCCCGACAGGGCACTATTGGGTATGAGCAGTTCTTC. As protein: CASSPRQGTIGYEQFF.

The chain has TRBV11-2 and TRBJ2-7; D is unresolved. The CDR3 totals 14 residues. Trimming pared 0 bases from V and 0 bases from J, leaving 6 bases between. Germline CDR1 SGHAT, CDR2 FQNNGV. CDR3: CASSLDRSSYEQYF. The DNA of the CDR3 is TGTGCCAGCAGCTTAGACAGGAGCTCCTACGAGCAGTACTTC.